This T cell receptor beta chain was documented in a study of T-cell memory formation after mild COVID-19 (dated by TCRdb to about 2021). Notes on the research overall: Most TCR sequence clusters were specific to one of the two donors. Two young, previously healthy adult volunteers, one female and one male, were included in the cohort. In a couple of donors, T-cell clones that expanded and contracted after mild COVID-19 were followed by sequencing TCRalpha and TCRbeta repertoires longitudinally.

This clonotype was seen only a few times. This clone's antigen is unknown. Base-call qualities are not available, and no considerably larger clone is one nucleotide away. Between the V and J ends, shortened by 6 bases and 11 bases respectively, the junction contains 25 bases. The CDR3 has 15 amino acids, counting the end cysteine and phenylalanine. Kept here is only the CDR3 DNA, which spans 45 bases and is read in frame from base 1. Per the germline V gene, KGHSH is the CDR1 and LQKENI is the CDR2. The investigation overall reported the following: The detection of some responding clones in pre-infection memory suggests that pre-existing cross-reactive memory T cells joined the SARS-CoV-2 response. Contracting CD4+ clones were found mainly in CM and EM memory subsets, while CD8+ clones were enriched in EMRA. The study included only a couple of mild cases, and larger cohorts that include severe cases with pre-infection samples were judged to be necessary. Clones that contracted from day 15 to 85 showed balanced CD4/CD8 phenotypes, whereas a second wave of clones that expanded from day 15 to 37 leaned towards CD4+. The second-wave clones that peaked on day 37 were not confirmed to be SARS-CoV-2 specific.

PBMCs were isolated by Ficoll-Paque density gradient centrifugation. Sequencing instrument: Illumina NovaSeq 6000. TCRalpha and TCRbeta cDNA libraries were built by 5'RACE with constant-segment primers, adding sample barcodes and unique molecular identifiers. RNA was extracted from every sample with Trizol reagent. Amplification of the libraries took two PCR steps, and the second step added a second sample barcode plus Illumina TruSeq adapters. Sequencing of the libraries was done on an Illumina NovaSeq, producing 2 x 150 bp paired-end reads. On the study's bioinformatics: With migec v1.2.7, reads were demultiplexed and then collapsed into UMI-guided consensus sequences. Using mixcr v2.1.11, UMI consensuses were aligned to TRA and TRB V and J templates and then assembled into clonotypes. A clonotype was counted as expanded or contracted only if both edgeR and NoisET called the change significant, with noise models trained on biological replicates. edgeR calls used a false discovery rate-adjusted p below 0.01 and a log2 fold-change threshold of 1. As an exploratory analysis of dynamics, max-normalized trajectories of the 1000 most abundant clonotypes were examined by PCA with hierarchical clustering. Each responding clone was given a CD4 or CD8 phenotype based on the CD4+ and CD8+ repertoires, which had been sequenced separately. In TCRdb, the public reads were trimmed at Q25 with fastp and aligned with MiXCR, with productive beta chains retained. CDR3 protein sequences are deduplicated, and each keeps its most common genes and DNA. TCRdb's processing, not the authors', yielded these V and J calls. The sample table lists 300,000 to 350,000 distinct CDR3 sequences, around 19% of them with a count of one. The top ten hold around 20% of the sample.

The receptor comes from a man younger than 35 who had mild COVID-19 (a few samples of this study predate the infection). The sample titles of this study are shuffled in the database, so cell type and time point are left out; the donor was told from shared clones. The sample was PBMCs or a T cell subset sorted from them (not recorded which). The rearranged chain carries TRBV18 and TRBJ1-1, with an unclear D gene assignment. The CDR3 protein is CASSGVLQVPTGAFF. Here is the DNA: TGTGCCAGCTCCGGGGTGCTCCAGGTTCCAACGGGGGCTTTCTTT.